This TCR beta chain came from a study of CD8 T cells in Susac syndrome (dated by TCRdb to the late 2010s). Turning to the overall study: Repertoire sequencing was used to test whether CD8+ T cell activation and differentiation in Susac syndrome was antigen driven. CD8+ T cell repertoire clonality was compared between approximately 12 healthy donors, approximately 14 Susac syndrome patients and fewer than 19 multiple sclerosis patients. The research as a whole found: The number of individuals in the TCR sequencing and HLA analysis was recognized as being relatively small.

RNA was extracted using the RNeasy kit, and roughly 0.45 to 1 microgram was reverse transcribed with random hexamers. The immunoSEQ multiplex PCR assay, covering 54 Vbeta and 13 Jbeta segments, was used to amplify TCR beta CDR3 regions. PCR amplification bias was corrected using a synthetic template baseline for primer optimization and computational correction. The paper's processing steps were these. Reads were annotated to V, D and J genes according to IMGT and were analyzed with immunoSEQ Analyzer, with only productive sequences retained. Clonality was calculated as one minus the Shannon entropy normalized by log2 of the number of productive unique sequences. For each patient and control, public and private clones were evaluated among the 100 most prevalent clones. A clone was defined as Susac-specific if it was absent from the healthy and MS cohorts, from over 1,000 published viral clones and from other ImmuneACCESS disease sequences. Through fastp at Q25 and MiXCR, TCRdb rebuilt clones from the public reads, retaining in-frame beta chains. One record per CDR3 amino acid sequence lists the most common genes and DNA. The V and J calls here are based on TCRdb, not the publication. In all, the sample holds hundreds of thousands of distinct CDR3 sequences, and roughly 81% of those were seen once. In total, the top ten clones hold around 0.12% of the sample.

Peripheral blood CD8+ and CD4+ T cells from healthy donors, Susac syndrome patients and multiple sclerosis patients were profiled by high-throughput TCR beta sequencing. The multiple sclerosis controls were treatment-naive patients whose relapsing-remitting disease, either stable or active, fulfilled the revised McDonald criteria. Bulk CD8+ and CD4+ T cells were purified magnetically by negative isolation, whereas CD8+ TEMRA cells were enriched by FACS. Blood was drawn into EDTA tubes, processed within 24 hours, and PBMCs were isolated by density gradient centrifugation. PBMCs intended for TCR sequencing were cryopreserved in liquid nitrogen and were subsequently thawed in a 37 degrees C water bath. Purity of sorted or isolated CD4+, CD8+ and CD8+ TEMRA cells was at least 90%. With respect to this clonotype: Its antigen is unknown. No much larger clone is present one base from it, and per-base qualities are unavailable.

V gives up 1 base and J gives up 1 base, and the segment between their germline ends measures 7 bases. Based on the germline V gene (reference sequence), the CDR1 and CDR2 sequences are PRHDT and FYEKMQ. From the cysteine up to the phenylalanine, the CDR3 has a length of 14 residues. Only CDR3 DNA remains: 42 bases, in frame from the first base. The chain employs TRBV13 and TRBJ1-2; possibly the D gene is TRBD1, per 5 matching bases. Sequenced sample: CD8+ T cells from PBMCs. The TCR originated in a human donor with multiple sclerosis. The CDR3 corresponds to CASSLEGDNYGYTF. The base sequence is TGTGCCAGCAGCTTAGAAGGGGATAACTATGGCTACACCTTC. Reference TRBV13 and TRBJ1-2 genes cover what lies past the CDR3, so the full variable domain is AAGVIQSPRHLIKEKRETATLKCYPIPRHDTVYWYQQGPGQDPQFLISFYEKMQSDKGSIPDRFSAQQFSDYHSELNMSSLELGDSALYFCASSLEGDNYGYTFGSGTRLTVV.